These 18 T cell receptor beta chains were all obtained from the same sample, sequenced in a study of OX40 agonist ivuxolimab in advanced cancers. Libraries were prepared by immunoSEQ multiplex PCR; TCRdb keeps only in-frame clonotypes and omits some of them. The sample carries approximately 100,000 clones, 70% to 90% recorded once. This specimen was CD4+ or CD8+ T cells sorted from blood, taken in a trial of the OX40 agonist ivuxolimab. These TCRs come from an adult with an advanced solid tumor such as melanoma, head and neck, liver or kidney cancer.

This rearrangement joins TRBV5-1 to TRBJ2-2; tentative D call: TRBD2 (6 bases). V lost 3 bases to trimming and J lost 7 bases, with 16 bases between them. This CDR3 has 15 amino acids. The germline gives CDR1 SGHRS, CDR2 YFSETQ. The chain's CDR3 is CASSSGDLNRGELFF. The CDR3 DNA follows: TGCGCCAGCAGCTCGGGGGACCTTAATCGCGGGGAGCTGTTTTTT.

The chain is built from TRBV6-6 and TRBJ2-5, with D perhaps matching TRBD1 (5 bases). The CDR3 is made up of 16 amino acids. The germline V and J ends were trimmed by 5 bases and 5 bases, with 21 bases remaining between them. Germline CDR1 reads MNHNY; CDR2 reads SVGAGI (reference sequence). In DNA form, the CDR3 reads TGTGCCAGCAGTCGCCGGTCGACAGTGGGGTCGGAGACCCAGTACTTC. Protein sequence: CASSRRSTVGSETQYF.

The V gene is TRBV20-1, the J gene TRBJ2-5; D is unclear. This CDR3 spans 11 amino acids. Germline CDR1 is DFQATT and CDR2 is SNEGSKA (reference sequence). Deletions cut 3 bases from V and 3 bases from J, with 5 bases between. The DNA for the CDR3 is TGCAGTGCTAGCCTCGAAGAGACCCAGTACTTC. Translated, it gives CSASLEETQYF.

This chain links TRBV6-1 with TRBJ2-3; the D is unclear. Germline V lookup: CDR1 MNHNS, CDR2 SASEGT. The CDR3 is 12 residues long. V lost 1 base and J lost 4, with 3 bases in between. The CDR3 sequence: CASSEVADTQYF. The CDR3 nucleotides are TGTGCCAGCAGTGAAGTGGCAGATACGCAGTATTTT.

This clone came up a few times. The chain recombines TRBV28 with TRBJ2-7; D tentatively reads TRBD1 or TRBD2 (6 bases each). Germline lookup yields CDR1 MDHEN and CDR2 SYDVKM. V lost 5 bases to trimming and J lost 1 base, with 12 bases between them. The CDR3 is made up of 14 amino acids. This CDR3 reads CASSPLGGSYEQYF. The CDR3 DNA sequence: TGTGCCAGCAGTCCTCTAGGGGGGTCCTACGAGCAGTACTTC. Drawing the rest from reference TRBV28 and TRBJ2-7, the complete variable domain is DVKVTQSSRYLVKRTGEKVFLECVQDMDHENMFWYRQDPGLGLRLIYFSYDVKMKEKGDIPEGYSVSREKKERFSLILESASTNQTSMYLCASSPLGGSYEQYFGPGTRLTVT.

The V gene is TRBV12-5, the J gene TRBJ2-1; TRBD2 matches 7 bases. CDR1 LGHNT and CDR2 FRNRAP come from the germline V gene. V was pared by 0 bases and J by 1 base, with 12 bases of the junction left unmatched. The CDR3 extends over 19 amino acids. CDR3: CASGLVIAGVTTSYNEQFF. The CDR3 DNA follows: TGTGCTAGTGGTTTGGTAATCGCGGGAGTCACAACGTCCTACAATGAGCAGTTCTTC. The full variable domain, in which reference TRBV12-5 and TRBJ2-1 provide the parts outside the CDR3, is DARVTQTPRHKVTEMGQEVTMRCQPILGHNTVFWYRQTMMQGLELLAYFRNRAPLDDSGMPKDRFSAEMPDATLATLKIQPSEPRDSAVYFCASGLVIAGVTTSYNEQFFGPGTRLTVL.

The chain recombines TRBV21-1 with TRBJ1-2; the D segment call TRBD1 is taken from the table without a DNA check. TRBV21-1 is assigned pseudogene status. The CDR3 is 12 amino acids. The CDR3 loop reads CASSMTGNGYTF. CDR3 sequence (DNA): TGTGCCAGCAGCATGACAGGAAATGGCTACACCTTC.

As to this clone: At one end, the junction sequence differs from germline, possibly due to a read error. This chain connects TRBV7-8 to TRBJ1-1; no clear D. This CDR3 comprises 12 residues. The V gene's germline CDR1 is SGHVS and CDR2 FQNEAQ. The chain's CDR3 is CASSLVGELGIF. CDR3 nucleotides: TGTGCCAGCAGCTTAGTCGGGGAATTGGGGATCTTT. The whole variable domain, filled in from reference TRBV7-8 and TRBJ1-1, reads GAGVSQSPRYKVAKRGQDVALRCDPISGHVSLFWYQQALGQGPEFLTYFQNEAQLDKSGLPSDRFFAERPEGSVSTLKIQRTQQEDSAVYLCASSLVGELGIFGQGTRLTVV.

J is TRBJ2-7 and V is TRBV6-6, with D tentatively TRBD1 (6 bases). With 5 bases removed from V and 3 bases from J, the gap between germline ends came to 11 bases. The germline gives CDR1 MNHNY, CDR2 SVGAGI (reference sequence). The CDR3 runs to 13 residues. This CDR3 is CASSHEGGYEQYF. Written as DNA, the CDR3 is TGTGCCAGCAGTCACGAAGGGGGCTACGAGCAGTACTTC.

The V and J genes are TRBV2 and TRBJ2-7, with D possibly TRBD2 on 5 matching bases. The V end was cut by 6 bases, the J end by 4 bases, with 16 bases between. Germline V lookup: CDR1 SNHLY, CDR2 FYNNEI. The CDR3 spans 14 residues. In DNA, the CDR3 is TGTGCCAGCAGAGAGGGTTTCGGTAGGTACGAGCAGTACTTC. It specifies CASREGFGRYEQYF.

The chain links TRBV2 to TRBJ2-2; TRBD2 aligns across 12 bases. The germline CDR1 and CDR2 sequences are SNHLY and FYNNEI. The CDR3 runs 18 residues. V was clipped by 7 bases and J by 3 bases; unmatched bases: 12. CDR3 DNA: TGTGCCAGCACCAAAACCCGACTAGCGGGAGAAGACACCGGGGAGCTGTTTTTT. Translating it yields CASTKTRLAGEDTGELFF.

The chain combines TRBV29-1 with TRBJ1-2; no reliable D call. Germline V gene lookup returns CDR1 SQVTM and CDR2 ANQGSEA. This CDR3 comprises 12 residues. Trimming cost V 1 base and J 5 bases, with 8 bases left between them. The CDR3 DNA sequence: TGCAGCGTTGAAGCAGAGCTATATGGCTACACCTTC. It encodes CSVEAELYGYTF.

The chain uses TRBV5-4 and TRBJ2-7; 12 nucleotides align to TRBD1. CDR3 length: 15 residues. Germline CDR1 and CDR2: SGHNT and YYREEE (reference sequence). With V trimmed by 2 bases and J by 6 bases, 6 bases remained unmatched. For the CDR3, the DNA is TGTGCCAGCAGCTTACCGGGACAGGGGGCGTCCGAGCAGTACTTC. Its translation is CASSLPGQGASEQYF.

The rearrangement joins TRBV7-2 to TRBJ1-3; 8 bases line up with TRBD1. Germline CDR1 is SGHTA and CDR2 is FQGNSA. V gave up 4 bases and J gave up 2 bases; unmatched junction bases: 4. The CDR3 runs 15 residues. As DNA, the CDR3 is TGTGCCAGCAGCTCCGACAGGGGAGCTGGAAACACCATATATTTT. It is translated as CASSSDRGAGNTIYF.

This sequence joins TRBV18 and TRBJ2-4; no reliable D call. The germline V gene has CDR1 KGHSH and CDR2 LQKENI. The CDR3 contains 13 residues. Trimming removed 6 bases from V and 0 bases from J, with 6 bases in between. The CDR3 loop reads CASSQIAKNIQYF. DNA for the CDR3: TGTGCCAGCTCGCAGATAGCCAAAAACATTCAGTACTTC.

The V call is TRBV19, the J call TRBJ2-1, with 9 nucleotides matching TRBD1. CDR3 length equals 14 residues. CDR1 and CDR2 from the germline V gene are LNHDA and SQIVND (reference sequence). With V trimmed by 7 bases and J by 2 bases, 3 bases remained unmatched. In nucleotides, the CDR3 is TGTGCCAGTAAGGGACAGGGAACCTACAATGAGCAGTTCTTC. Protein: CASKGQGTYNEQFF. The full variable domain, completed using reference TRBV19 and TRBJ2-1, is DGGITQSPKYLFRKEGQNVTLSCEQNLNHDAMYWYRQDPGQGLRLIYYSQIVNDFQKGDIAEGYSVSREKKESFPLTVTSAQKNPTAFYLCASKGQGTYNEQFFGPGTRLTVL.

The rearrangement joins TRBV10-3 to TRBJ2-1; D is possibly TRBD2 (5 bases). The germline V gene encodes CDR1 ENHRY and CDR2 SYGVKD. The CDR3 is 13 residues long. The germline V and J ends were trimmed by 8 bases and 4 bases, with 12 bases remaining between them. CDR3 in amino acids: CAIGLADYNEQFF. DNA for the CDR3: TGTGCCATCGGGCTAGCCGATTACAATGAGCAGTTCTTC.

The J gene is TRBJ2-7, the V gene TRBV28, with D perhaps TRBD1 or TRBD2 (5 bases each). Germline V gene lookup returns CDR1 MDHEN and CDR2 SYDVKM. CDR3 length: 15 residues. Trimming took off 3 bases at V and 0 bases at J, with 12 bases between the two ends. In DNA, the CDR3 is TGTGCCAGCAGTTTTGGGGGAAGACGCTCCTACGAGCAGTACTTC. Translation: CASSFGGRRSYEQYF.